The 20 T cell receptor beta chains below all came from one sample that was sequenced in a study of T cells in localized non-small cell lung cancer. Here immunoSEQ multiplex PCR was the method, and the copy in TCRdb shows in-frame clones only, minus some. The sample lists tens of thousands of clones, 90% to 95% seen once, with more than 5.5% in the top ten. The material was peripheral blood, obtained before any cancer treatment. These TCRs come from a female donor older than 55 with stage I lung adenocarcinoma.

The chain links TRBV18 to TRBJ2-2, with 7 bases identical to TRBD1. CDR1 is KGHSH and CDR2 is LQKENI in the germline V gene. The CDR3 sequence is 13 residues long. V lost 3 bases to trimming and J lost 7 bases; unmatched junction nucleotides: 2. The CDR3 nucleotides are TGTGCCAGCTCACCGACAGGGATCGGGGAGCTGTTTTTT. Translation: CASSPTGIGELFF.

The chain combines TRBV7-2 with TRBJ2-1; 10 bases fit TRBD2. Germline lookup yields CDR1 SGHTA and CDR2 FQGNSA. There are 15 residues in the CDR3. J gave up 7 bases and V 1 base, and 4 bases lay outside the gene matches. The CDR3 reads CASSLVAGGRNEQFF. The CDR3 nucleotides read TGTGCCAGCAGCTTAGTAGCGGGGGGCAGAAATGAGCAGTTCTTC. The full variable domain, in which reference TRBV7-2 and TRBJ2-1 provide the parts outside the CDR3, is GAGVSQSPSNKVTEKGKDVELRCDPISGHTALYWYRQSLGQGLEFLIYFQGNSAPDKSGLPSDRFSAERTGGSVSTLTIQRTQQEDSAVYLCASSLVAGGRNEQFFGPGTRLTVL.

This sequence joins TRBV7-2 and TRBJ2-2; the match to TRBD1 covers 7 bases. The CDR3 extends over 17 amino acids. Trimming cost V 4 bases and J 5 bases; bases outside gene matches: 13. Germline assignment: CDR1 SGHTA and CDR2 FQGNSA. DNA for the CDR3: TGTGCCAGCAGCTCACGAGGGGGCCCTAGAACAACCGGGGAGCTGTTTTTT. This codes for CASSSRGGPRTTGELFF.

The chain is built from TRBV5-1 and TRBJ2-1, with D perhaps TRBD2 (5 bases). The CDR3 length is 13 residues. Germline values: CDR1 SGHRS, CDR2 YFSETQ. Trimming removed 4 bases from V and 12 bases from J, with 17 bases in between. The CDR3 loop reads CASSRNGVGVQFF. The CDR3 DNA reads as TGCGCCAGCAGCCGGAACGGGGTTGGGGTGCAGTTCTTC.

As DNA, the CDR3 is TGTGCCAGCAGCCCCCAAGGGACAGGGGTAGATGAGCAGTACTTC. It specifies CASSPQGTGVDEQYF. The chain carries TRBV9 and TRBJ2-7; 10 nucleotides agree with TRBD1. V lost 4 bases, J lost 7 bases, and 11 bases stayed unmatched. The CDR3 runs to 15 residues. In germline, CDR1 is SGDLS, CDR2 YYNGEE.

The chain employs TRBV6-6 and TRBJ2-5, with a tentative D call TRBD2 (7 bases). Germline V lookup: CDR1 MNHNY, CDR2 SVGAGI (reference sequence). V dropped 7 bases and J dropped 5 bases, with 14 bases sitting between them. This CDR3 contains 13 residues. This chain's CDR3 is CASTGGLRETQYF. The DNA for the CDR3 is TGTGCCAGCACCGGGGGGCTTCGGGAGACCCAGTACTTC.

This chain connects TRBV7-2 to TRBJ1-5; no clear D. Between the trimmed V and J ends, which lost 2 bases and 0 bases, there was a span of 8 bases. This CDR3 has 15 residues. Germline V gene sequence: CDR1 SGHTA, CDR2 FQGNSA. CDR3 region: CASSLISYSNQPQHF. In DNA form, the CDR3 reads TGTGCCAGCAGCTTAATATCGTATAGCAATCAGCCCCAGCATTTT.

The chain carries TRBV5-4 and TRBJ2-5, with D tentatively TRBD1 (5 bases). V lost 0 bases to trimming and J lost 2 bases, with 11 bases between them. Germline CDR1 and CDR2: SGHNT and YYREEE (reference sequence). This CDR3 region has 15 residues. The DNA of the CDR3 is TGTGCCAGCAGCTTGGACCTACAGGAGCAAGAGACCCAGTACTTC. It is translated as CASSLDLQEQETQYF.

The rearrangement joins TRBV19 to TRBJ2-3, with TRBD2 matching 10 bases. This CDR3 region has 18 residues. J lost 2 bases, V lost 2 bases, and 10 bases had no gene match. Germline V gene sequence: CDR1 LNHDA, CDR2 SQIVND (reference sequence). The CDR3 here is CASSIPILAGGPTDTQYF. The CDR3 coding sequence is TGTGCCAGTAGTATACCCATTTTAGCGGGGGGACCCACAGATACGCAGTATTTT.

The chain couples TRBV6-5 to TRBJ1-1; TRBD1 matches 7 bases. J was trimmed by 3 bases and V by 6 bases; bases with no gene match: 7. Germline CDR1 reads MNHEY; CDR2 reads SVGAGI. CDR3 length equals 14 residues. CDR3 sequence (DNA): TGTGCCAGCAGCTACACAGGGGTGGACACTGAAGCTTTCTTT. It encodes CASSYTGVDTEAFF.

The chain joins TRBV11-2 to TRBJ2-3; TRBD2 aligns across 8 bases. Germline V gene data show CDR1 as SGHAT and CDR2 as FQNNGV. The CDR3 length is 16 residues. The V and J ends lost 5 bases and 8 bases, in that order; junction bases with no gene match: 15. The CDR3 sequence is CASSPISGGGPGTQYF. CDR3 DNA: TGTGCCAGCAGCCCCATTTCGGGGGGGGGCCCTGGTACGCAGTATTTT.

The V and J genes are TRBV5-1 and TRBJ2-1; 15 bases line up with TRBD2. The ends lost 1 base at V and 0 bases at J; junction bases unmatched: 17. In germline, CDR1 is SGHRS, CDR2 YFSETQ. There are 23 residues in the CDR3. CDR3 DNA sequence: TGCGCCAGCAGCTTGCCTAAACTCTCGGGGACTAGCGGGGGGACATACTCCTACAATGAGCAGTTCTTC. Its protein is CASSLPKLSGTSGGTYSYNEQFF. The variable domain in full, completed from reference TRBV5-1 and TRBJ2-1, reads KAGVTQTPRYLIKTRGQQVTLSCSPISGHRSVSWYQQTPGQGLQFLFEYFSETQRNKGNFPGRFSGRQFSNSRSEMNVSTLELGDSALYLCASSLPKLSGTSGGTYSYNEQFFGPGTRLTVL.

The gene calls are TRBV9 and TRBJ1-1; 7 nucleotides match TRBD1. The CDR3 runs 15 residues. After removal of 2 bases from V and 0 bases from J, the junction contained 4 bases not matched to a gene. The germline V gene encodes CDR1 SGDLS and CDR2 YYNGEE. In DNA form, the CDR3 reads TGTGCCAGCAGCGTGTCCGACAGGGTGAACACTGAAGCTTTCTTT. It codes for CASSVSDRVNTEAFF.

The chain combines TRBV19 with TRBJ1-2, with no clear D. The CDR3 sequence is 14 residues long. Trimming left V 5 bases short and J 7 bases short, with 17 bases between. Germline CDR1 and CDR2: LNHDA and SQIVND (reference sequence). The chain's CDR3 is CASSQAAGSGGYTF. The DNA for the CDR3 is TGTGCCAGTAGTCAGGCGGCGGGATCGGGTGGCTACACCTTC.

The V and J genes are TRBV19 and TRBJ1-5; no clear D. The CDR3 has 13 amino acids. Trimming left V 6 bases short and J 6 bases short, with 12 bases between. Germline V gene data show CDR1 as LNHDA and CDR2 as SQIVND (reference sequence). Here the CDR3 DNA reads TGTGCCAGTAGGCCAGCCTCAGGTCAGCCCCAGCATTTT. Translated, it gives CASRPASGQPQHF.

The CDR3 nucleotides read TGTGCCAGTATGACCCCAAAGGGCACTGAAGCTTTCTTT. It translates to CASMTPKGTEAFF. V is TRBV19 and J is TRBJ1-1; D call uncertain. In germline, CDR1 is LNHDA, CDR2 SQIVND (reference sequence). The CDR3 is 13 residues long. The V gene lost 7 bases and the J gene lost 4 bases, with 13 bases spanning the gap. Variable domain in full (rest from reference TRBV19 and TRBJ1-1): DGGITQSPKYLFRKEGQNVTLSCEQNLNHDAMYWYRQDPGQGLRLIYYSQIVNDFQKGDIAEGYSVSREKKESFPLTVTSAQKNPTAFYLCASMTPKGTEAFFGQGTRLTVV.

The chain combines TRBV6-4 with TRBJ1-5; D uncertain. Trimming removed 2 bases from V and 4 bases from J, with 6 bases in between. The CDR3 is 13 residues long. Germline CDR1 is MRHNA and CDR2 is SNTAGT. The CDR3, as DNA: TGTGCCAGCAGTGACGGGTTAAATCAGCCCCAGCATTTT. Translated, it gives CASSDGLNQPQHF.

The gene calls are TRBV6-6 and TRBJ1-2; TRBD1 matches at 10 bases. Germline CDR1 reads MNHNY; CDR2 reads SVGAGI (reference sequence). The CDR3 runs 16 residues. After removal of 7 bases from V and 3 bases from J, the junction contained 11 bases not matched to a gene. The CDR3, as DNA: TGTGCCAGCAAGGACAGGGGGAAAGGTGGTGACTATGGCTACACCTTC. Its protein is CASKDRGKGGDYGYTF.

This rearrangement joins TRBV6-1 to TRBJ2-5; TRBD2 agrees at 12 bases. J lost 3 bases, V lost 6 bases, and 5 bases had no gene match. There are 15 residues in the CDR3. CDR1 is MNHNS, CDR2 SASEGT, per germline. CDR3 sequence: CASSPASGGEETQYF. The CDR3 nucleotides are TGTGCCAGCAGCCCGGCTAGCGGGGGGGAAGAGACCCAGTACTTC.

In this sample, this clone turned up a few times. CDR3 sequence reads: CASSVTRVGTEAFF. The CDR3 DNA reads as TGTGCCAGCAGCGTGACCAGGGTAGGCACTGAAGCTTTCTTT. V usage is TRBV13 and J usage is TRBJ1-1; tentatively, D is TRBD1 (5 bases). The germline V gene encodes CDR1 PRHDT and CDR2 FYEKMQ (reference sequence). Trimming pared 5 bases from V and 4 bases from J, leaving 14 bases between. The CDR3 contains 14 residues.